Following are 13 T cell receptor beta chains from one sample sequenced in a study of shared clonotypes between healthy human individuals. Naive CD8 cells comprised CD45RO-negative, CCR7-positively selected cells, excluding terminally differentiated effector memory CD45RA+ cells. The table came from immunoSEQ multiplex PCR; TCRdb's copy has only in-frame clones and leaves some out. The top ten hold roughly 1% of the sample, which has around 2,100,000 clones, about 95% seen once. What was sequenced was naive CD8+ T cells sorted from blood. These TCRs come from a young man in good health.

V is TRBV4-1 and J is TRBJ2-5, with 7 bases lining up with TRBD1. Germline CDR1 MGHRA, CDR2 YSYEKL. With V trimmed by 4 bases and J by 1 base, 6 bases remained unmatched. The CDR3 runs 15 residues. This CDR3 reads CASSLQGLGQETQYF. In nucleotides, the CDR3 is TGCGCCAGCAGCCTACAGGGGTTAGGCCAAGAGACCCAGTACTTC.

The V gene is TRBV7-9, the J gene TRBJ1-1; a possible D gene is TRBD1 (5 bases). CDR3 length: 18 amino acids. The V end lost 4 bases, the J end lost 0 bases, and 21 bases lay between the germline ends. Per the germline V gene, CDR1 is SEHNR and CDR2 is FQNEAQ (reference sequence). The CDR3 region has the DNA TGTGCCAGCAGCTCCGGAGACTACTTGGGGGGTCTGAACACTGAAGCTTTCTTT. Protein product: CASSSGDYLGGLNTEAFF.

The sample holds one count of this clone. This sequence joins TRBV5-6 and TRBJ2-7, with D perhaps TRBD2 (6 bases). V lost 3 bases, J lost 2 bases, and 9 bases lay in between. Germline V gene data show CDR1 as SGHDT and CDR2 as YYEEEE. The CDR3 extends over 13 amino acids. The CDR3 spells CASSSGETYEQYF. For the CDR3, the DNA is TGTGCCAGCAGCTCGGGGGAGACCTACGAGCAGTACTTC.

The rearrangement joins TRBV29-1 to TRBJ1-2, with D possibly TRBD1 on 5 matching bases. Between the trimmed V and J ends, which lost 1 base and 4 bases, there was a span of 10 bases. The CDR3 runs 13 residues. Germline assignment: CDR1 SQVTM and CDR2 ANQGSEA. As DNA, the CDR3 is TGCAGCGTTGAAGCGGGGCAGAGCTATGGCTACACCTTC. Translating it yields CSVEAGQSYGYTF. Combining the CDR3 with reference TRBV29-1 and TRBJ1-2 gives the whole variable domain SAVISQKPSRDICQRGTSLTIQCQVDSQVTMMFWYRQQPGQSLTLIATANQGSEATYESGFVIDKFPISRPNLTFSTLTVSNMSPEDSSIYLCSVEAGQSYGYTFGSGTRLTVV.

V gene TRBV10-3 combines with J gene TRBJ2-5; 8 nucleotides align to TRBD1. V was clipped by 10 bases and J by 0 bases; unmatched bases: 7. The CDR3 covers 14 residues. The V gene's germline CDR1 is ENHRY and CDR2 SYGVKD. The CDR3 loop reads CATGQGSHQETQYF. CDR3 DNA sequence: TGTGCCACCGGACAGGGATCGCACCAAGAGACCCAGTACTTC.

About this clone: This sample includes further DNA sequences coding for the same CDR3. The chain has TRBV4-1 and TRBJ2-7; tentatively, D is TRBD2 (5 bases). The V and J ends lost 0 bases and 2 bases respectively, with 11 bases between them. The CDR3 loop spans 15 amino acids. Germline CDR1 MGHRA, CDR2 YSYEKL. CDR3 sequence reads: CASSQEGGSAYEQYF. CDR3 nucleotides: TGCGCCAGCAGCCAAGAAGGAGGCTCGGCCTACGAGCAGTACTTC.

This clone has just one count. The DNA for the CDR3 is TGTGCCAGCAGTGAGGACAAAGAGGGCACAGAGACCCAGTACTTC. Its protein is CASSEDKEGTETQYF. The genes are TRBV2 and TRBJ2-5, with D perhaps TRBD1 or TRBD2 (5 bases each). CDR3 length: 15 amino acids. Trimming removed 3 bases from V and 4 bases from J, with 15 bases in between. CDR1 and CDR2 from the germline V gene are SNHLY and FYNNEI.

V gene TRBV5-8 combines with J gene TRBJ2-3; unclear D gene. Germline values: CDR1 SGHTS, CDR2 YDEGEE. The ends were cut back, 2 bases at V and 4 bases at J, with 8 bases in the middle. The CDR3 runs 13 residues. The CDR3 region has the DNA TGTGCCAGCAGCTTATACAGCCCAGATACGCAGTATTTT. Amino acids: CASSLYSPDTQYF. Supplemented by reference TRBV5-8 and TRBJ2-3, the full variable domain reads EAGVTQSPTHLIKTRGQQATLRCSPISGHTSVYWYQQALGLGLQFLLWYDEGEERNRGNFPPRFSGRQFPNYSSELNVNALELEDSALYLCASSLYSPDTQYFGPGTRLTVL.

Turning to this clone: Other DNA sequences of this sample code for an identical CDR3. The V gene is TRBV9, the J gene TRBJ2-7, with 10 bases fitting TRBD1. V lost 0 bases, J lost 4 bases, and 4 bases stayed unmatched. The CDR3 runs to 15 residues. The germline CDR1 and CDR2 sequences are SGDLS and YYNGEE. The CDR3 sequence is CASSVGGQGLYEQYF. CDR3 bases: TGTGCCAGCAGCGTAGGGGGACAGGGGTTATACGAGCAGTACTTC.

CDR3 DNA: TGTGCCAGCAGCCTGGCACCCACCGGGGAGCTGTTTTTT. Its translation: CASSLAPTGELFF. The chain couples TRBV5-4 to TRBJ2-2; D remains unclear. This CDR3 has 13 amino acids. Germline CDR1 SGHNT, CDR2 YYREEE (reference sequence). Deletions cut 4 bases from V and 4 bases from J, with 8 bases between.

This rearrangement joins TRBV7-8 to TRBJ2-2, with a weak D call TRBD2 (6 bases). This CDR3 is 16 amino acids long. V was clipped by 4 bases and J by 3 bases, with 15 bases between them. Germline CDR1 is SGHVS and CDR2 is FQNEAQ. CDR3 sequence reads: CASSWIGGPYTGELFF. The CDR3 nucleotides are TGTGCCAGCAGCTGGATCGGAGGGCCGTACACCGGGGAGCTGTTTTTT.

V gene TRBV29-1 combines with J gene TRBJ2-1; D is unclear. The CDR3 is 11 residues long. The V gene lost 4 bases and the J gene lost 5 bases, with 6 bases spanning the gap. The germline V gene has CDR1 SQVTM and CDR2 ANQGSEA. The CDR3 bases are TGCAGCGTTGTGGAACACAATGAGCAGTTCTTC. Protein: CSVVEHNEQFF.

This chain links TRBV5-4 with TRBJ2-7; D gene unclear. Trimming pared 2 bases from V and 3 bases from J, leaving 15 bases between. Germline-derived CDR1 and CDR2 are SGHNT and YYREEE (reference sequence). The CDR3 has 15 residues. The CDR3 sequence is CASSFGPQVFYEQYF. The DNA for the CDR3 is TGTGCCAGCAGCTTTGGACCCCAGGTGTTCTACGAGCAGTACTTC.